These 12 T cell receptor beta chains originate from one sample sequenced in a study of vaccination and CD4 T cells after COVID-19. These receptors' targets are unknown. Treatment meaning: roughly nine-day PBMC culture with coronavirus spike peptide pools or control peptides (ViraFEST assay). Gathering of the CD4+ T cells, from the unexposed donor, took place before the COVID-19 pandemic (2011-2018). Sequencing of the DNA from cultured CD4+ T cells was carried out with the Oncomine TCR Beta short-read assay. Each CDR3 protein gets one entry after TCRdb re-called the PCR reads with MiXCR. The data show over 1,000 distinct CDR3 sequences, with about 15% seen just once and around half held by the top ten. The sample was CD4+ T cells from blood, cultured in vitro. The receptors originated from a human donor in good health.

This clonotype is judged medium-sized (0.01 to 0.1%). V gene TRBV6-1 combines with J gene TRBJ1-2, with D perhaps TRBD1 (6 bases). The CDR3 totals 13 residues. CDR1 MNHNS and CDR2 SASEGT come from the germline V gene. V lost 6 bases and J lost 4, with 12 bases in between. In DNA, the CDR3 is TGTGCCAGCAGAAAGAGGGGGGTCTATGGCTACACCTTC. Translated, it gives CASRKRGVYGYTF.

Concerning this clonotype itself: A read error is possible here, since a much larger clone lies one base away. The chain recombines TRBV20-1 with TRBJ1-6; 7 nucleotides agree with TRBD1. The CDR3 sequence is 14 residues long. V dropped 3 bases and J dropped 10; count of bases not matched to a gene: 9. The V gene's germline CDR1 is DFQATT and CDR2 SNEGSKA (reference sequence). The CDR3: CSASADRAGSPLHF. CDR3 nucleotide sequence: TGCAGTGCTAGCGCTGACAGGGCAGGATCACCCCTCCACTTT.

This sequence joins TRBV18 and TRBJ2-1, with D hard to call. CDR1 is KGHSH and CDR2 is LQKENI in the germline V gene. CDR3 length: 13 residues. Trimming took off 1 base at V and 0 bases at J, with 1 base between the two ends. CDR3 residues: CASSPLSYNEQFF. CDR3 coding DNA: TGTGCCAGCTCACCACTCTCCTACAATGAGCAGTTCTTC.

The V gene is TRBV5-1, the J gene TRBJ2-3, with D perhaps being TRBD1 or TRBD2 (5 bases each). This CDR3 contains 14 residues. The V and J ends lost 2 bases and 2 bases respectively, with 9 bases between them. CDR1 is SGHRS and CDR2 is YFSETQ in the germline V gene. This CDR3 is CASSFWDHTDTQYF. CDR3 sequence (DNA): TGCGCCAGCAGCTTTTGGGACCACACAGATACGCAGTATTTT.

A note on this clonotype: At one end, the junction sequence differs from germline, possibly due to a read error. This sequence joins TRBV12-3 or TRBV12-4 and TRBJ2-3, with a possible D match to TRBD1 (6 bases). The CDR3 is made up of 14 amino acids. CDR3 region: CASSLFGGADTRYF. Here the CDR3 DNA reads TGTGCCAGCAGTTTATTTGGGGGCGCAGATACGCGGTATTTT.

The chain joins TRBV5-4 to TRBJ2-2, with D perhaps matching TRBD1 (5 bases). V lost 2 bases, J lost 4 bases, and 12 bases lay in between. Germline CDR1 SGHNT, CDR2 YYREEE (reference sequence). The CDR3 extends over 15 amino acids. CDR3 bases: TGTGCCAGCAGCTTTAGCTCAGGGCCCACCGGGGAGCTGTTTTTT. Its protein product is CASSFSSGPTGELFF.

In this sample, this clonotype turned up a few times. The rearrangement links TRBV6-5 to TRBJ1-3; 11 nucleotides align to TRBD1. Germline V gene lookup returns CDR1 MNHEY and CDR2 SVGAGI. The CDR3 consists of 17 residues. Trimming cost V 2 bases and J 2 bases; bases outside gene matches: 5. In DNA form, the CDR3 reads TGTGCCAGCAGTTACCCGGGACAGGGGGACGCTGGAAACACCATATATTTT. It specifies CASSYPGQGDAGNTIYF.

CDR3 nucleotides: TGTGCCAGCAGCAAACCGGGTCCCCTAAGAGGAGGCTACACCTTC. It encodes CASSKPGPLRGGYTF. V gene TRBV5-4 combines with J gene TRBJ1-2; D remains unclear. V lost 4 bases, J lost 8 bases, and 21 bases lay in between. The CDR3 sequence is 15 residues long. CDR1 is SGHNT, CDR2 YYREEE, per germline (reference sequence).

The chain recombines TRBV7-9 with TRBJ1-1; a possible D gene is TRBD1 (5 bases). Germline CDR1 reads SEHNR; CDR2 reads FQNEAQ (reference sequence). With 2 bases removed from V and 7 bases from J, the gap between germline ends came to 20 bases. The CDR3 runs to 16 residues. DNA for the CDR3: TGTGCCAGCAGCTTACACGACCGCGGGGCACGGAATGAAGCTTTCTTT. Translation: CASSLHDRGARNEAFF.

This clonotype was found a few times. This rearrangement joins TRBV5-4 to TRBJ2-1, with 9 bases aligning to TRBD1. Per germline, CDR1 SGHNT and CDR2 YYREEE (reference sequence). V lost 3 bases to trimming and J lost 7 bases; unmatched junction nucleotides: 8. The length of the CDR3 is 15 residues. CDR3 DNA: TGTGCCAGCAGCTCGGGACAGGGAGGGGGTAATGAGCAGTTCTTC. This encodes CASSSGQGGGNEQFF.

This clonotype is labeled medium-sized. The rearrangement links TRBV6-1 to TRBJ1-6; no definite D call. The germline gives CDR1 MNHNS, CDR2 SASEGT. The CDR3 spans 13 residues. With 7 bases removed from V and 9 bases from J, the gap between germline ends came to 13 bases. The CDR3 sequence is CASIQRAGSPLHF. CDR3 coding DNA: TGTGCCAGCATCCAACGGGCTGGTTCACCCCTCCACTTT.

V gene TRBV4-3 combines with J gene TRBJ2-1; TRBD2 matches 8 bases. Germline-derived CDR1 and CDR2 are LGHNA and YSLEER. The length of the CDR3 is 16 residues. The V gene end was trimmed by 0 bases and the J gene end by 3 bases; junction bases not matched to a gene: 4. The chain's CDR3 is CASSQDSGGFYNEQFF. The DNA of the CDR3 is TGCGCCAGCAGCCAAGATTCGGGGGGGTTCTACAATGAGCAGTTCTTC.